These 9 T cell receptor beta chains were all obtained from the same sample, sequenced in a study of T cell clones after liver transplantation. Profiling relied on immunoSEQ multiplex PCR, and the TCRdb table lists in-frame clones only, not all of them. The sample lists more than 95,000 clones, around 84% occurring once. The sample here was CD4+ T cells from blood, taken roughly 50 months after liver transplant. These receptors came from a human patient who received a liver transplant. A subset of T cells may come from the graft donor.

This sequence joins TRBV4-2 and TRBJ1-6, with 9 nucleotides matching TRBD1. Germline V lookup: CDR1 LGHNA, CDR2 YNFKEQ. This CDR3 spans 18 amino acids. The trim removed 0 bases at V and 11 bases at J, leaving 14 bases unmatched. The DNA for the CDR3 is TGTGCCAGCAGCCAAGATGTGCCGGACAGGGGCCCCGGGACACCCCTCCACTTT. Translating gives CASSQDVPDRGPGTPLHF.

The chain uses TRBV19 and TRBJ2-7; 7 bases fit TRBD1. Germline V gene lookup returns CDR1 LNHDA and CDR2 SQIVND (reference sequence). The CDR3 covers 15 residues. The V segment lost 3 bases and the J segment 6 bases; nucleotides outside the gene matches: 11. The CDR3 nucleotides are TGTGCCAGTAGTATCTCTGACAGGGTGAGCGGCGAGCAGTACTTC. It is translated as CASSISDRVSGEQYF.

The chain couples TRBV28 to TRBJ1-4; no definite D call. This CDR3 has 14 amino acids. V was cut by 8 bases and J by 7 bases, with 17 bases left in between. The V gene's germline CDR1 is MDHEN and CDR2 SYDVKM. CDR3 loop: CASGPGSMIEKLFF. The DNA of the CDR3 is TGTGCCAGCGGGCCGGGGTCGATGATTGAAAAACTGTTTTTT. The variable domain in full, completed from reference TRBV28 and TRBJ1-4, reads DVKVTQSSRYLVKRTGEKVFLECVQDMDHENMFWYRQDPGLGLRLIYFSYDVKMKEKGDIPEGYSVSREKKERFSLILESASTNQTSMYLCASGPGSMIEKLFFGSGTQLSVL.

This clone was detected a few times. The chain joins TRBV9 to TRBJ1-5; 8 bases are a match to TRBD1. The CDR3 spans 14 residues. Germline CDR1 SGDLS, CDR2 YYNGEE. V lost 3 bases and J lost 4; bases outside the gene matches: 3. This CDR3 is CASSARTGNQPQHF. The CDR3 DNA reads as TGTGCCAGCAGCGCCCGGACAGGGAATCAGCCCCAGCATTTT.

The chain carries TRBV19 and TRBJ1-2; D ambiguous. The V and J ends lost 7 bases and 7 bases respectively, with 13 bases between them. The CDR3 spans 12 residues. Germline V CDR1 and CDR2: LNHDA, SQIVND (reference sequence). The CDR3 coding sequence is TGTGCCAGTACCCCACAAGTCGGTGGCTACACCTTC. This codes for CASTPQVGGYTF.

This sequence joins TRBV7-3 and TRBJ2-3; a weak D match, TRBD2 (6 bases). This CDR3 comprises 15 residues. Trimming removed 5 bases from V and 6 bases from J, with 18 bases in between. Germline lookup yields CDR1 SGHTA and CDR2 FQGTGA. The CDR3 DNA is TGTGCCAGCAGCCCCGCCTGGACGGGAGCGGATACGCAGTATTTT. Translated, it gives CASSPAWTGADTQYF.

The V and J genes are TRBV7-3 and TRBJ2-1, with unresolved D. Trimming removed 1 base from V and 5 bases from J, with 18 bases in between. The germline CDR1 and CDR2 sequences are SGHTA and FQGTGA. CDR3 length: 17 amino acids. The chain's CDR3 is CASSLMSGKLRDNEQFF. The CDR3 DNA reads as TGTGCCAGCAGCTTAATGTCTGGGAAGTTAAGGGACAATGAGCAGTTCTTC.

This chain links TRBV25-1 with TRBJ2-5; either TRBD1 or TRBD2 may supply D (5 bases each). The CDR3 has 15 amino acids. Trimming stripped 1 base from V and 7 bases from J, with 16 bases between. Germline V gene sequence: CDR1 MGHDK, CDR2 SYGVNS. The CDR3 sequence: CASSELSIQAGTQYF. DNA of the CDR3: TGTGCCAGCAGTGAATTGTCGATACAGGCGGGGACCCAGTACTTC. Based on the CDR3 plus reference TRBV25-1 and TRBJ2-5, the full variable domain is EADIYQTPRYLVIGTGKKITLECSQTMGHDKMYWYQQDPGMELHLIHYSYGVNSTEKGDLSSESTVSRIRTEHFPLTLESARPSHTSQYLCASSELSIQAGTQYFGPGTRLLVL.

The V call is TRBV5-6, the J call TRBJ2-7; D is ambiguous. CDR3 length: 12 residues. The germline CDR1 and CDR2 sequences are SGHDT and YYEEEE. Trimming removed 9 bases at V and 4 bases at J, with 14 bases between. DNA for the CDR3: TGTGCCACCCATCGTTCCCGTTACGAGCAGTACTTC. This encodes CATHRSRYEQYF.